This T cell receptor (beta chain) was profiled in a study of blood T cell repertoires in COVID-19. Trimming took 9 bases from V and 6 from J, leaving 21 bases between them. This CDR3 region has 14 residues. Germline V gene data show CDR1 as MDHEN and CDR2 as SYDVKM. In assigning cohorts, the study relied on participant-reported clinical history. Method: immunoSEQ multiplex PCR; TCRdb's copy keeps in-frame clones and lacks some. The sample has around 130,000 clones; about 88% are singletons. The sample comprised PBMCs or T cells enriched from blood (not recorded which). The source of this sequence is a man aged 40-49 years with acute COVID-19. The chain employs TRBV28 and TRBJ2-7, with a possible D match to TRBD2 (6 bases). CDR3 DNA sequence: TGTGCCAGTTTAAAAGTGGAGGGGACGGTCGAGCAGTACTTC. It encodes CASLKVEGTVEQYF.